This record looks at one T cell receptor (beta chain) sequence and its context. These data are taken from a study of blood T cell repertoires in COVID-19. Overall study context: The origin of the acute and convalescent COVID-19 samples was the United States, Italy and Spain. Sample material is recorded as cDNA or gDNA derived from T cells, B-cell-depleted T cells, or PBMCs.

Donors in Cohort 3 who had recovered were those with two negative PCRs, healthcare professional clearance, or resolution of their symptoms. Using immunoSEQ multiplex PCR, the repertoire was profiled, and TCRdb retains in-frame clones only, with some absent. The data show about 260,000 clones, about 88% seen once. CDR3 size: 16 residues. Trimming cost V 1 base and J 3 bases; bases outside gene matches: 7. Germline values: CDR1 SGHTA, CDR2 FQGNSA. The V gene is TRBV7-2, the J gene TRBJ2-7; 9 nucleotides align to TRBD2. This clonotype was sampled from a woman aged 45 to 65 who had recovered from COVID-19. Sequencing input: PBMCs or T cells enriched from blood (not recorded which). The CDR3 loop is CASSLGLAGLNYEQYF. CDR3 DNA: TGTGCCAGCAGCTTAGGGCTAGCGGGATTAAACTACGAGCAGTACTTC.